The clone carrying this TCR beta chain appeared many times. This sample is part of a study of Graves' ophthalmopathy and Graves' hyperthyroidism. V shed 2 bases and J 0 bases; nucleotides not matched to a gene: 9. Germline CDR1 and CDR2: SGHVS and FQNEAQ. The CDR3 sequence is 19 residues long. From RNA, the CDR3 regions of TCR beta chains were amplified and sequenced. First-round RT-PCR employed HTBI primers, with a second-round multiplex PCR after it. TCRdb re-called the multiplex PCR reads through MiXCR, storing one row per CDR3 protein. The sample includes about 400,000 distinct CDR3 sequences, 15% of them seen just once.

Material for sequencing was peripheral blood. The rearrangement uses TRBV7-8 and TRBJ2-4; 11 bases match TRBD2. This clonotype originated in a woman aged 18-35 years with stable Graves' hyperthyroidism. The CDR3: CASSLLSSGGPVAKNIQYF. Here the CDR3 DNA reads TGTGCCAGCAGCTTACTGTCTAGCGGGGGGCCCGTAGCCAAAAACATTCAGTACTTC.